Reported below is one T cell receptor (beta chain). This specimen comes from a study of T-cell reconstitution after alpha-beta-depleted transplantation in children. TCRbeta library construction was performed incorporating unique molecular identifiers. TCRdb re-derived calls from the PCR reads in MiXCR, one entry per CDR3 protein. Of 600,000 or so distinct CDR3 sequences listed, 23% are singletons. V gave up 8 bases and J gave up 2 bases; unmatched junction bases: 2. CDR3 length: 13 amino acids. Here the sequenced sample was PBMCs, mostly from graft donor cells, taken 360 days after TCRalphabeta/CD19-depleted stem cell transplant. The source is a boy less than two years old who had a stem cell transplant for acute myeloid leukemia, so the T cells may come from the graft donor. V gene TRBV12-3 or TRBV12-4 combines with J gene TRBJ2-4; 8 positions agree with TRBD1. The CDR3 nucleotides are TGTGCCAGCCGGGACAGGACCAAAAACATTCAGTACTTC. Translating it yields CASRDRTKNIQYF.